The 7 T cell receptor beta chains reported below all come from one sample, sequenced in a study of control samples from healthy donors and cancer patients. Sequencing was performed with immunoSEQ multiplex PCR; in TCRdb, only in-frame clones are kept and a portion is missing. The sample gives about 180,000 clones, nearly 90% of which show up once; approximately 1.5% is in the top ten. The sequenced sample consisted of blood. The source is a woman aged 45-60 years in good health.

This clone is classed as medium-sized (0.01 to 0.1%). The chain recombines TRBV5-1 with TRBJ2-2; 9 bases match TRBD1. The CDR3 runs 16 residues. Germline CDR1 and CDR2: SGHRS and YFSETQ. J gave up 5 bases and V 6 bases, and 11 bases lay outside the gene matches. The CDR3 region has the DNA TGCGCCAGCACCCTTCCGGAGACAGGGGGGACCGGGGAGCTGTTTTTT. Protein sequence: CASTLPETGGTGELFF.

V gene TRBV30 combines with J gene TRBJ2-2; 10 bases agree with TRBD2. The V gene end was trimmed by 4 bases and the J gene end by 4 bases; junction bases not matched to a gene: 0. This CDR3 has 13 residues. The germline gives CDR1 GTSNPN, CDR2 SVGIG (reference sequence). DNA for the CDR3: TGTGCCTGGACTAGCGGGAGCACCGGGGAGCTGTTTTTT. Protein sequence: CAWTSGSTGELFF.

The chain links TRBV6-1 to TRBJ2-4, with D uncertain. V was trimmed by 1 base and J by 8 bases, leaving 3 bases between them. The length of the CDR3 is 11 residues. The germline V gene has CDR1 MNHNS and CDR2 SASEGT. CDR3 residues: CASSEVYIQYF. The CDR3 nucleotides are TGTGCCAGCAGTGAAGTTTACATTCAGTACTTC.

CDR3 amino acids: CASSPFSLRDRNAYGYTF. DNA for the CDR3: TGTGCCAGCAGCCCTTTTAGTCTTCGGGACAGAAATGCCTATGGCTACACCTTC. V is TRBV28 and J is TRBJ1-2, with 7 bases that match TRBD1. This CDR3 region has 18 residues. Looked up from germline, CDR1 is MDHEN and CDR2 is SYDVKM. Trimming at V came to 6 bases and at J to 4 bases, leaving 20 bases not matched to a gene.

The gene calls are TRBV9 and TRBJ2-1, with TRBD1 identical over 8 bases. Germline V gene sequence: CDR1 SGDLS, CDR2 YYNGEE. Trimming at V came to 3 bases and at J to 10 bases, leaving 12 bases not matched to a gene. CDR3 length: 15 amino acids. Written as DNA, the CDR3 is TGTGCCAGCAGCGCCGGGACAGGTAACGGCTACGAGCAGTTCTTC. The encoded protein is CASSAGTGNGYEQFF.

The chain joins TRBV7-2 to TRBJ1-1; D unresolved. The germline V gene has CDR1 SGHTA and CDR2 FQGNSA. Trimming left V 0 bases short and J 3 bases short, with 11 bases between. The CDR3 totals 15 residues. The CDR3 reads CASSLASQLDTEAFF. For the CDR3, the DNA is TGTGCCAGCAGCTTAGCCTCTCAGTTAGACACTGAAGCTTTCTTT.

The rearrangement joins TRBV7-2 to TRBJ1-3; the match to TRBD1 covers 7 bases. Germline V lookup: CDR1 SGHTA, CDR2 FQGNSA. V gave up 2 bases and J gave up 0 bases; unmatched junction bases: 1. CDR3 length: 15 residues. In DNA, the CDR3 is TGTGCCAGCAGCTTACCAGGGGGCTCTGGAAACACCATATATTTT. Translating gives CASSLPGGSGNTIYF.